The 21 T cell receptor beta chains presented below share a single source sample, sequenced in a study of CD8 T cells in ankylosing spondylitis (dated by TCRdb to between 2016 and 2019). The library relied on 5' RACE. Sequenced using an Illumina HiSeq 2500. Starting from the raw public reads, TCRdb applied fastp trimming at Q25, assembled clones with MiXCR and retained in-frame beta chains. A single entry per CDR3 protein holds the most common genes and DNA from its merged rows. This sample lists about 92,000 distinct CDR3 sequences; 8.8% were detected once. The biggest ten clones account for approximately 4.8% of the sample. The sequencing sample was made of blood, either unsorted or a sorted T cell fraction (not recorded which). The source is a male donor with ankylosing spondylitis or in good health (not recorded which).

This clonotype was recorded at least ten times. This chain joins TRBV28 and TRBJ2-3; D possibly corresponds to TRBD1 (6 bases). Germline V gene data show CDR1 as MDHEN and CDR2 as SYDVKM. The V gene lost 7 bases and the J gene lost 3 bases, with 20 bases spanning the gap. CDR3 length equals 16 residues. CDR3 sequence: CASIGTLEVQTDTQYF. DNA for the CDR3: TGTGCCAGCATTGGGACACTGGAGGTACAAACAGATACGCAGTATTTT.

This clonotype was seen many times. The chain couples TRBV11-2 to TRBJ1-4, with TRBD1 identical over 9 bases. V dropped 5 bases and J dropped 7; count of bases not matched to a gene: 17. In germline, CDR1 is SGHAT, CDR2 FQNNGV. The CDR3 sequence is 18 residues long. The CDR3 here is CASSRTGTGTLYGEKLFF. CDR3 DNA sequence: TGTGCCAGCAGCCGAACTGGGACAGGGACTTTATACGGTGAAAAACTGTTTTTT. Full variable domain (outside the CDR3, taken from reference TRBV11-2 and TRBJ1-4): EAGVAQSPRYKIIEKRQSVAFWCNPISGHATLYWYQQILGQGPKLLIQFQNNGVVDDSQLPKDRFSAERLKGVDSTLKIQPAKLEDSAVYLCASSRTGTGTLYGEKLFFGSGTQLSVL.

Many counts were recorded for this clonotype. The chain recombines TRBV29-1 with TRBJ2-5, with 10 bases that match TRBD2. Trimming took 4 bases from V and 1 from J; bases not matched to a gene: 9. CDR3 length equals 16 residues. Per the germline V gene, CDR1 is SQVTM and CDR2 is ANQGSEA. As DNA, the CDR3 is TGCAGCGTTGCATCAGAAGGACTAGCGGTCCAAGAGACCCAGTACTTC. This sequence encodes CSVASEGLAVQETQYF.

This clonotype was seen repeatedly, ten times or more. The chain links TRBV10-3 to TRBJ2-3; possible D gene TRBD1, 6 bases. V lost 5 bases and J 0 bases, leaving 12 bases between the germline ends. Per germline, CDR1 ENHRY and CDR2 SYGVKD. The CDR3 has 15 amino acids. CDR3 residues: CAISRGTTSTDTQYF. In nucleotides, the CDR3 is TGTGCCATCAGTCGAGGGACAACAAGCACAGATACGCAGTATTTT.

This clonotype was recorded many times. V usage is TRBV9 and J usage is TRBJ2-3, with D possibly being TRBD2 (6 bases). CDR3 size: 15 residues. V was trimmed by 3 bases and J by 3 bases, leaving 14 bases between them. CDR1 SGDLS and CDR2 YYNGEE come from the germline V gene. CDR3 sequence reads: CASSEWDLETDTQYF. The CDR3 coding sequence is TGTGCCAGCAGCGAGTGGGACTTGGAGACAGATACGCAGTATTTT.

The rearrangement joins TRBV9 to TRBJ1-6; D gene unclear. There are 17 residues in the CDR3. In germline, CDR1 is SGDLS, CDR2 YYNGEE. Between the trimmed V and J ends, which lost 0 bases and 7 bases, there was a span of 17 bases. The CDR3 sequence is CASSVDLSPQLNSPLHF. The CDR3 nucleotides are TGTGCCAGCAGCGTAGATTTGAGCCCGCAACTAAATTCACCCCTCCACTTT.

The V call is TRBV3-1, the J call TRBJ2-5; 8 bases map to TRBD2. The CDR3 covers 15 residues. Germline V gene lookup returns CDR1 LGHDT and CDR2 YNNKEL (reference sequence). The ends lost 0 bases at V and 4 bases at J; junction bases unmatched: 4. CDR3 nucleotides: TGTGCCAGCAGCCAAGACGTCAGCGGGGGAGAGACCCAGTACTTC. Protein sequence: CASSQDVSGGETQYF.

The genes are TRBV20-1 and TRBJ2-1; unclear D gene. Germline CDR1 DFQATT, CDR2 SNEGSKA (reference sequence). The V gene lost 3 bases and the J gene lost 6 bases, with 9 bases spanning the gap. This CDR3 has 12 residues. The CDR3 DNA sequence: TGCAGTGCTAGGGGCCAGGTCAATGAGCAGTTCTTC. Translating gives CSARGQVNEQFF.

This clonotype was counted a few times. V is TRBV7-9 and J is TRBJ1-1, with TRBD1 as a possible D gene (6 bases). This CDR3 is built from 14 residues. V was clipped by 5 bases and J by 1 base, with 11 bases between them. CDR1 SEHNR and CDR2 FQNEAQ come from the germline V gene (reference sequence). The CDR3 region is CASSNRQENTEAFF. CDR3 DNA sequence: TGTGCCAGCAGCAATCGACAGGAGAACACTGAAGCTTTCTTT.

This clonotype has a handful of counts. The chain combines TRBV7-9 with TRBJ2-7; D is unresolved. The germline V gene encodes CDR1 SEHNR and CDR2 FQNEAQ (reference sequence). The CDR3 has 14 amino acids. Trimming took off 5 bases at V and 0 bases at J, with 11 bases between the two ends. The CDR3 DNA reads as TGTGCCAGCAGCAACACAGAGAGCTCCTACGAGCAGTACTTC. Amino acid sequence: CASSNTESSYEQYF.

This clonotype was detected many times. The chain has TRBV7-6 and TRBJ2-1; D possibly corresponds to TRBD1 (6 bases). V was pared by 1 base and J by 0 bases, with 7 bases between. This CDR3 contains 15 residues. Germline CDR1 reads SGHVS; CDR2 reads FNYEAQ. The chain's CDR3 is CASSLEGGSYNEQFF. CDR3 bases: TGTGCCAGCAGCTTAGAAGGGGGCTCCTACAATGAGCAGTTCTTC. Using reference TRBV7-6 and TRBJ2-1 for the parts outside the CDR3, the full variable domain is GAGVSQSPRYKVTKRGQDVALRCDPISGHVSLYWYRQALGQGPEFLTYFNYEAQQDKSGLPNDRFSAERPEGSISTLTIQRTEQRDSAMYRCASSLEGGSYNEQFFGPGTRLTVL.

This clonotype was counted ten times or more. The gene calls are TRBV18 and TRBJ1-3; TRBD1 matches at 8 bases. Germline CDR1 is KGHSH and CDR2 is LQKENI. V shed 2 bases and J 0 bases; nucleotides not matched to a gene: 0. The CDR3 sequence is 15 residues long. The CDR3 sequence: CASSPDRGSGNTIYF. The CDR3 DNA is TGTGCCAGCTCACCAGACAGGGGCTCTGGAAACACCATATATTTT.

This clonotype has at least ten counts. This CDR3 reads CASSLGGVAFF. In DNA form, the CDR3 reads TGTGCCAGCAGTTTAGGGGGTGTAGCTTTCTTT. V usage is TRBV28 and J usage is TRBJ1-1; tentative D call: TRBD1 (5 bases). The CDR3 covers 11 residues. V was shortened by 2 bases and J by 10 bases, with 8 bases between the two germline ends. Per germline, CDR1 MDHEN and CDR2 SYDVKM.

This clonotype was counted many times. CDR3 sequence: CASSVGTLNQPQHF. The CDR3 DNA reads TGTGCCAGCAGCGTAGGGACGCTCAATCAGCCCCAGCATTTT. V and J are TRBV9 and TRBJ1-5; no clear D gene. Per germline, CDR1 SGDLS and CDR2 YYNGEE. This CDR3 comprises 14 residues. V was cut by 0 bases and J by 3 bases, with 7 bases left in between.

This clonotype was observed many times. This chain joins TRBV5-1 and TRBJ1-1, with D possibly TRBD1 on 5 matching bases. V dropped 6 bases and J dropped 4 bases, with 22 bases sitting between them. The CDR3 has 16 amino acids. In germline, CDR1 is SGHRS, CDR2 YFSETQ. For the CDR3, the DNA is TGCGCCAGCACCAGTGGGAAGTTTGACAGATTCACTGAAGCTTTCTTT. Translating it yields CASTSGKFDRFTEAFF.

The rearrangement links TRBV25-1 to TRBJ2-5; D perhaps matches TRBD1 (5 bases). CDR3 length: 11 amino acids. Germline V gene data show CDR1 as MGHDK and CDR2 as SYGVNS. Trimming took off 3 bases at V and 13 bases at J, with 12 bases between the two ends. The CDR3 sequence is CASSEGQLSYF. DNA of the CDR3: TGTGCCAGCAGTGAGGGGCAGCTCTCGTACTTC.

There are many counts of this clonotype. The chain employs TRBV20-1 and TRBJ2-5; TRBD2 might be the D (6 bases). Germline CDR1 is DFQATT and CDR2 is SNEGSKA (reference sequence). V was shortened by 6 bases and J by 1 base, with 9 bases between the two germline ends. The CDR3 runs to 12 residues. CDR3 residues: CSATGSQETQYF. The CDR3 nucleotides read TGCAGTGCAACCGGGAGCCAAGAGACCCAGTACTTC.

This clonotype was found many times. The chain couples TRBV4-1 to TRBJ2-1; D is uncertain. V shed 2 bases and J shed 10 bases, with 12 bases lying between them. CDR3 length: 13 amino acids. Germline V CDR1 and CDR2: MGHRA, YSYEKL. In nucleotides, the CDR3 is TGCGCCAGCAGCCAACAAGACCACCGGGAGCAGTTCTTC. It specifies CASSQQDHREQFF.

This clonotype has a count of ten or more. The V call is TRBV12-3 or TRBV12-4, the J call TRBJ2-2, with D possibly TRBD2 on 5 matching bases. V was shortened by 7 bases and J by 4 bases, with 16 bases between the two germline ends. The CDR3 has 15 amino acids. CDR3 sequence reads: CASNPTGSRTGELFF. The CDR3 region has the DNA TGTGCCAGCAACCCCACGGGATCGCGCACCGGGGAGCTGTTTTTT.

This clonotype was found many times. This chain connects TRBV28 to TRBJ2-3, with 9 positions matching TRBD2. CDR3 size: 15 residues. CDR1 and CDR2 from the germline V gene are MDHEN and SYDVKM. The V and J ends lost 6 bases and 1 base, in that order; junction bases with no gene match: 5. CDR3 amino acids: CASSPWTSGTDTQYF. CDR3 bases: TGTGCCAGCAGCCCCTGGACTAGCGGCACAGATACGCAGTATTTT.

This clonotype was seen a few times. The chain has TRBV7-2 and TRBJ2-5; TRBD1 aligns across 7 bases. The V segment lost 1 base and the J segment 0 bases; nucleotides outside the gene matches: 5. Germline V CDR1 and CDR2: SGHTA, FQGNSA. The CDR3 spans 16 residues. Here the CDR3 reads CASSLVDRAYQETQYF. CDR3 in DNA: TGTGCCAGCAGCTTAGTAGACAGGGCGTACCAAGAGACCCAGTACTTC.